The 10 T cell receptor beta chains listed next were all sequenced from one sample in a study of response to subunit inactivated influenza vaccine (dated 2018 in TCRdb). The library was generated by RT-PCR. Data came from an Illumina HiSeq 2500. TCRdb reprocessing: public reads trimmed at Q25 with fastp, clones called with MiXCR, in-frame beta chains kept. Rows are unified per CDR3 protein, each entry keeping the most common DNA and genes. Across this sample there are 500,000 to 650,000 distinct CDR3 sequences, with about 8% seen only once. The ten largest make up 10% to 15% of the sample. Sequencing was performed on PBMCs from blood, taken 23 months after vaccination. These receptors were obtained from a man aged 50 to 75 who received an inactivated influenza vaccine. Donor details come from another sample of the same person, matched by shared clones.

On this clonotype: Possible read error: a much larger clone is one base away. The chain employs TRBV20-1 and TRBJ1-1; 8 positions match TRBD1. The ends lost 6 bases at V and 6 bases at J; junction bases unmatched: 12. Germline-derived CDR1 and CDR2 are DFQATT and SNEGSKA (reference sequence). The CDR3 is 14 residues long. The CDR3 DNA is TGCAGTGCGAAGTATGGACCAGGGGGCGCTGAAGCTTTCTTT. Translating it yields CSAKYGPGGAEAFF.

This clonotype was picked up many times. The chain employs TRBV29-1 and TRBJ2-6, with TRBD1 as a possible D gene (6 bases). Trimming took off 4 bases at V and 0 bases at J, with 16 bases between the two ends. CDR1 and CDR2 (germline): SQVTM, ANQGSEA. The CDR3 sequence is 17 residues long. The CDR3 reads CSVATGQALSGANVLTF. CDR3 nucleotides: TGCAGCGTTGCAACGGGACAAGCCCTCTCTGGGGCCAACGTCCTGACTTTC.

The gene calls are TRBV4-3 and TRBJ1-4; the match to TRBD1 covers 7 bases. Germline V gene lookup returns CDR1 LGHNA and CDR2 YSLEER. This CDR3 has 17 amino acids. V shed 1 base and J 11 bases; nucleotides not matched to a gene: 16. This chain's CDR3 is CASSQGTRQGLMGKLFF. In DNA, the CDR3 is TGCGCCAGCAGCCAAGGAACCCGACAGGGATTAATGGGGAAACTGTTTTTT.

This clonotype showed up many times. The chain joins TRBV5-1 to TRBJ1-1; no firm D call. The CDR3 covers 15 residues. Trimming left V 1 base short and J 0 bases short, with 10 bases between. The germline V gene encodes CDR1 SGHRS and CDR2 YFSETQ. CDR3 amino acids: CASSLRHPMNTEAFF. CDR3 in DNA: TGCGCCAGCAGCTTGCGGCACCCCATGAACACTGAAGCTTTCTTT.

The rearrangement joins TRBV12-3 or TRBV12-4 to TRBJ2-1; TRBD1 aligns across 8 bases. V lost 7 bases and J lost 6; bases outside the gene matches: 5. CDR3 length: 13 residues. The CDR3 spells CASKDRVANEQFF. CDR3 nucleotide sequence: TGTGCCAGCAAGGACAGGGTTGCCAATGAGCAGTTCTTC.

The rearrangement uses TRBV30 and TRBJ1-5; possibly TRBD1 for D (6 bases). The germline CDR1 and CDR2 sequences are GTSNPN and SVGIG (reference sequence). Trimming pared 5 bases from V and 3 bases from J, leaving 11 bases between. The CDR3 covers 13 residues. In nucleotides, the CDR3 is TGTGCCTGGGGACAGACTCTCAATCAGCCCCAGCATTTT. Protein: CAWGQTLNQPQHF.

This clonotype was seen repeatedly, ten times or more. CDR3 region: CASSFAGTGDTDTQYF. Written as DNA, the CDR3 is TGCGCCAGCAGTTTTGCCGGGACAGGGGACACAGATACGCAGTATTTT. V is TRBV5-1 and J is TRBJ2-3, with 10 nucleotides matching TRBD1. Trimming removed 5 bases from V and 2 bases from J; junction bases left unmatched: 8. Germline values: CDR1 SGHRS, CDR2 YFSETQ. CDR3 length: 16 residues.

This clonotype was counted many times. The chain employs TRBV29-1 and TRBJ2-5, with D perhaps being TRBD1 or TRBD2 (6 bases each). Looked up from germline, CDR1 is SQVTM and CDR2 is ANQGSEA. CDR3 size: 13 residues. Trimming cost V 7 bases and J 1 base, with 13 bases left between them. For the CDR3, the DNA is TGCAGCGGGTCGGGGGCAGGCCAAGAGACCCAGTACTTC. The encoded protein is CSGSGAGQETQYF.

Ten or more counts support this clonotype. The chain uses TRBV6-2 or TRBV6-3 and TRBJ2-5, with D perhaps TRBD2 (5 bases). The CDR3 spans 14 residues. Germline CDR1 reads MNHEY; CDR2 reads SVGEGT. The V gene lost 0 bases and the J gene lost 5 bases, with 10 bases spanning the gap. The CDR3 reads CASSYSNGMETQYF. The CDR3 region has the DNA TGTGCCAGCAGTTACTCAAACGGGATGGAGACCCAGTACTTC.

The rearrangement uses TRBV7-2 and TRBJ2-4; no clear D. The CDR3 has 14 residues. Trimming took 8 bases from V and 4 from J, leaving 15 bases between them. Germline V gene lookup returns CDR1 SGHTA and CDR2 FQGNSA. The CDR3 region has the DNA TGTGCCAGCCACCCAGGATGGGCGAAAAACATTCAGTACTTC. Encoded protein: CASHPGWAKNIQYF.